What follows are 8 T cell receptor beta chains derived from one specimen sequenced in a study of CD8+ T cells in alopecia areata. cDNA prepared by RNA extraction and subsequent reverse transcription served as the template for sequencing. Data came from immunoSEQ multiplex PCR; TCRdb stores just in-frame clones and leaves some out. The table shows around 250,000 clones, with roughly 69% occurring only once. The source was CD4+ T cells sorted from blood, collected at week 0. The receptors derive from a human donor with alopecia areata.

This clone was seen only a few times. The V call is TRBV29-1, the J call TRBJ2-1; the D gene is possibly TRBD2 (7 bases). CDR1 and CDR2 from the germline V gene are SQVTM and ANQGSEA. Trimming left V 5 bases short and J 7 bases short, with 15 bases between. The CDR3 length is 13 residues. In DNA form, the CDR3 reads TGCAGCGTTTCGGGGGGCACGAGGAATGAGCAGTTCTTC. It encodes CSVSGGTRNEQFF.

This clone was counted ten times or more. V gene TRBV21-1 combines with J gene TRBJ1-1. TRBV21-1 is reported as a pseudogene. The CDR3 covers 9 residues. CDR3 region: CASRPLAFF. The CDR3, as DNA: TGTGCCAGCAGACCTCTAGCTTTCTTT.

The V and J genes are TRBV11-1 and TRBJ2-5; 7 positions agree with TRBD2. The CDR3 length is 16 residues. J was trimmed by 7 bases and V by 4 bases; bases with no gene match: 15. Per germline, CDR1 SGHAT and CDR2 FQDESV (reference sequence). CDR3 sequence reads: CASSSKRDPGPGTQYF. The CDR3 DNA reads TGTGCCAGCAGCTCAAAGCGGGACCCCGGGCCTGGGACCCAGTACTTC. Full variable domain (missing parts from reference TRBV11-1 and TRBJ2-5): EAEVAQSPRYKITEKSQAVAFWCDPISGHATLYWYRQILGQGPELLVQFQDESVVDDSQLPKDRFSAERLKGVDSTLKIQPAELGDSAMYLCASSSKRDPGPGTQYFGPGTRLLVL.

DNA of the CDR3: TGTGCCAGTACCAACCTTAGGTCCAGGGCGACCACCGGGGAGCTGTTTTTT. Amino acids: CASTNLRSRATTGELFF. The chain combines TRBV19 with TRBJ2-2, with D perhaps matching TRBD1 (5 bases). The length of the CDR3 is 17 residues. Germline lookup yields CDR1 LNHDA and CDR2 SQIVND (reference sequence). Trimming shortened V by 7 bases and J by 4 bases, and 22 bases separated the two germline ends.

This sequence joins TRBV5-6 and TRBJ1-5; tentatively, D is TRBD1 (6 bases). V dropped 4 bases and J dropped 5 bases, with 10 bases sitting between them. The germline gives CDR1 SGHDT, CDR2 YYEEEE. The CDR3 consists of 13 residues. This chain's CDR3 is CASSGRQDQPQHF. CDR3 nucleotides: TGTGCCAGCAGCGGACGACAGGATCAGCCCCAGCATTTT. The full variable domain, with the rest looked up from reference TRBV5-6 and TRBJ1-5, is DAGVTQSPTHLIKTRGQQVTLRCSPKSGHDTVSWYQQALGQGPQFIFQYYEEEERQRGNFPDRFSGHQFPNYSSELNVNALLLGDSALYLCASSGRQDQPQHFGDGTRLSIL.

The chain recombines TRBV29-1 with TRBJ2-5, with 7 bases fitting TRBD1. Trimming cost V 4 bases and J 1 base; bases outside gene matches: 3. In germline, CDR1 is SQVTM, CDR2 ANQGSEA. The CDR3 consists of 13 residues. CDR3 amino acids: CSVAGTVQETQYF. As DNA, the CDR3 is TGCAGCGTTGCCGGGACAGTCCAAGAGACCCAGTACTTC.

V gene TRBV25-1 combines with J gene TRBJ2-7; 7 bases fit TRBD2. J was trimmed by 5 bases and V by 2 bases; bases with no gene match: 12. The V gene's germline CDR1 is MGHDK and CDR2 SYGVNS. The CDR3 runs to 16 residues. The CDR3, as DNA: TGTGCCAGCAGTGAAATGGGGGAGGGACTGAGGAACGAGCAGTACTTC. This translates into CASSEMGEGLRNEQYF.

V and J are TRBV5-1 and TRBJ1-4, with unresolved D. This CDR3 has 17 residues. V was pared by 0 bases and J by 0 bases, with 12 bases between. Germline lookup yields CDR1 SGHRS and CDR2 YFSETQ. The CDR3 here is CASSLGRTLTTNEKLFF. Written as DNA, the CDR3 is TGCGCCAGCAGCTTGGGGCGCACCTTGACAACTAATGAAAAACTGTTTTTT.